A single T cell receptor beta chain is shown here with its context. Generated by immunoSEQ multiplex PCR, the TCRdb table keeps only in-frame clones and is missing some. The sample gives about 180,000 clones, around 88% of which show up once; 6% to 8.5% is in the top ten. The data were taken from a study of T cell responses to AZD1222 COVID-19 vaccine. The TCR sequence derives from an adult in good health. This sample comprised peripheral blood, obtained on day 0 of AZD1222 vaccination.

This CDR3 reads CAWSVFESEAFF. DNA of the CDR3: TGTGCCTGGAGTGTCTTTGAGTCCGAAGCTTTCTTT. The chain is built from TRBV30 and TRBJ1-1; no clear D gene. In germline, CDR1 is GTSNPN, CDR2 SVGIG (reference sequence). The V gene lost 0 bases and the J gene lost 8 bases, with 10 bases spanning the gap. The CDR3 has 12 residues. Full variable domain (outside the CDR3, taken from reference TRBV30 and TRBJ1-1): SQTIHQWPATLVQPVGSPLSLECTVEGTSNPNLYWYRQAAGRGLQLLFYSVGIGQISSEVPQNLSASRPQDRQFILSSKKLLLSDSGFYLCAWSVFESEAFFGQGTRLTVV.